The 9 T cell receptor beta chains given below trace back to one sample, sequenced in a study of shared clonotypes between healthy human individuals (dated by TCRdb to 2020 to 2021). Library preparation was by the immunoSEQ multiplex PCR assay. The table comes from immuneACCESS by way of TCRdb, which keeps in-frame sequences with V and J called. Part of the clones is missing from these tables; in studies checked, under half for an unresolved V gene and the rest for unknown reasons. Here the sample has around 320,000 clones; around 90% occur a single time. The top ten hold 15% to 20% of the sample. The sample was memory CD8+ T cells sorted from blood. The cell subset or site label, read with the paper, signifies: CD45RO+ cells pooled with CCR7-negative TemRA cells. The origin of the receptors is a man aged 18 to 29 in good health.

The chain has TRBV28 and TRBJ2-1, with unresolved D. V lost 5 bases and J 4 bases, leaving 12 bases between the germline ends. The CDR3 contains 14 residues. Per germline, CDR1 MDHEN and CDR2 SYDVKM. The CDR3 DNA is TGTGCCAGCAGTCCCACCACGCTATACAATGAGCAGTTCTTC. This sequence encodes CASSPTTLYNEQFF.

The genes are TRBV28 and TRBJ1-1; perhaps TRBD1 as D (6 bases). The CDR3 totals 14 residues. CDR1 is MDHEN, CDR2 SYDVKM, per germline. The germline V and J ends were trimmed by 1 base and 5 bases, with 11 bases remaining between them. CDR3 protein: CASSLSQGRTEAFF. The CDR3 nucleotides read TGTGCCAGCAGTTTATCGCAGGGGAGGACTGAAGCTTTCTTT.

This rearrangement joins TRBV2 to TRBJ2-1, with D possibly being TRBD2 (6 bases). The CDR3 spans 14 residues. Per the germline V gene, CDR1 is SNHLY and CDR2 is FYNNEI. Between the trimmed V and J ends, which lost 4 bases and 8 bases, there was a span of 15 bases. The CDR3: CASSVSLGGDEQFF. In DNA, the CDR3 is TGTGCCAGCAGTGTTAGCCTGGGAGGCGATGAGCAGTTCTTC.

This CDR3 reads CASSQGQGTGKETQYF. The CDR3 nucleotides read TGCGCCAGCAGCCAGGGCCAAGGGACAGGGAAAGAGACCCAGTACTTC. The chain is built from TRBV5-1 and TRBJ2-5, with 9 positions matching TRBD1. The CDR3 extends over 16 amino acids. Germline-derived CDR1 and CDR2 are SGHRS and YFSETQ. The trim removed 4 bases at V and 3 bases at J, leaving 10 bases unmatched.

The genes are TRBV7-8 and TRBJ2-5; 13 nucleotides align to TRBD2. This CDR3 has 15 residues. CDR1 and CDR2 (germline): SGHVS, FQNEAQ. V trimming: 5 bases; J trimming: 5 bases; junction bases outside the gene matches: 5. The CDR3 loop is CASSVGTSGMETQYF. For the CDR3, the DNA is TGTGCCAGCAGCGTAGGGACTAGCGGGATGGAGACCCAGTACTTC.

The chain uses TRBV6-1 and TRBJ1-4; D ambiguous. Trimming stripped 7 bases from V and 5 bases from J, with 17 bases between. Germline CDR1 and CDR2: MNHNS and SASEGT. This CDR3 contains 15 residues. As DNA, the CDR3 is TGTGCCAGCATCGAGACGTGGGTAGGGAATGAAAAACTGTTTTTT. It encodes CASIETWVGNEKLFF.

The gene calls are TRBV19 and TRBJ2-1; D is unresolved. The CDR3 is made up of 16 amino acids. Germline V CDR1 and CDR2: LNHDA, SQIVND (reference sequence). Trimming pared 0 bases from V and 1 base from J, leaving 10 bases between. The CDR3 is CASSIDKLGSYNEQFF. CDR3 DNA sequence: TGTGCCAGTAGTATAGATAAGCTGGGGTCCTACAATGAGCAGTTCTTC.

CDR3 sequence reads: CASGQGWTNEKLFF. CDR3 bases: TGTGCCAGCGGACAGGGGTGGACTAATGAAAAACTGTTTTTT. The chain is built from TRBV6-5 and TRBJ1-4; 9 bases are shared with TRBD1. This CDR3 has 14 residues. V trimming: 8 bases; J trimming: 2 bases; junction bases outside the gene matches: 3. Germline V gene lookup returns CDR1 MNHEY and CDR2 SVGAGI.

A note on this clone: Other DNA variants within this sample encode the same CDR3. The CDR3 DNA reads TGTGCCAGCAGTTTACCCCTGACAGGGAGTGAAAAACTGTTTTTT. This codes for CASSLPLTGSEKLFF. This chain connects TRBV28 to TRBJ1-4; 7 bases fit TRBD1. After removal of 2 bases from V and 7 bases from J, the junction contained 7 bases not matched to a gene. Germline CDR1 and CDR2: MDHEN and SYDVKM. CDR3 length: 15 amino acids.